The next 25 T cell receptor beta chains were all read from a single sample in a study of shared clonotypes between healthy human individuals. Data came from immunoSEQ multiplex PCR; TCRdb stores just in-frame clones and leaves some out. The sample lists some 2.1 million clones; 90% to 95% were seen once. The source material was naive CD4+ T cells sorted from blood. The subset denotes: CD45RA+ positively selected. The receptors derive from a man between 18 and 29 years old in good health.

J is TRBJ2-7 and V is TRBV11-1; maybe TRBD1 (5 bases). V was cut by 5 bases and J by 3 bases, with 17 bases left in between. This CDR3 has 15 amino acids. CDR1 and CDR2 from the germline V gene are SGHAT and FQDESV (reference sequence). CDR3 in amino acids: CASSNQGPGGYEQYF. For the CDR3, the DNA is TGTGCCAGCAGCAACCAGGGTCCCGGCGGCTACGAGCAGTACTTC.

The sample holds one count of this clone. This chain joins TRBV30 and TRBJ2-3, with 7 positions matching TRBD2. Germline V gives CDR1 GTSNPN, CDR2 SVGIG (reference sequence). This CDR3 comprises 15 residues. V trimming: 0 bases; J trimming: 3 bases; junction bases outside the gene matches: 6. The CDR3 nucleotides are TGTGCCTGGAGTGTCCTAGCGGCGACAACAGATACGCAGTATTTT. It codes for CAWSVLAATTDTQYF.

The genes are TRBV2 and TRBJ1-1; D call uncertain. From germline, CDR1 is SNHLY and CDR2 FYNNEI. V shed 4 bases and J shed 4 bases, with 4 bases lying between them. This CDR3 is 11 amino acids long. CDR3 sequence reads: CASSVATEAFF. As DNA, the CDR3 is TGTGCCAGCAGTGTAGCCACTGAAGCTTTCTTT.

This chain joins TRBV9 and TRBJ1-6, with no clear D. Deletions cut 0 bases from V and 8 bases from J, with 6 bases between. CDR3 length equals 13 residues. In germline, CDR1 is SGDLS, CDR2 YYNGEE. This CDR3 is CASSVANDSPLHF. CDR3 bases: TGTGCCAGCAGCGTAGCTAATGATTCACCCCTCCACTTT.

This chain links TRBV28 with TRBJ1-3; 7 nucleotides align to TRBD1. Trimming removed 3 bases from V and 0 bases from J; junction bases left unmatched: 5. Germline V gives CDR1 MDHEN, CDR2 SYDVKM. This CDR3 has 16 residues. The CDR3 reads CASSFQGVFSGNTIYF. The CDR3 coding sequence is TGTGCCAGCAGTTTTCAGGGGGTATTCTCTGGAAACACCATATATTTT.

This clone showed up just a few times. The V call is TRBV10-1, the J call TRBJ1-2; D may be TRBD1 (5 bases). The germline gives CDR1 WNHNN, CDR2 SYGVQD (reference sequence). The germline V and J ends were trimmed by 2 bases and 6 bases, with 10 bases remaining between them. The CDR3 contains 13 residues. CDR3 in DNA: TGCGCCAGCAGTGAGACCGGGACCGATGGCTACACCTTC. As protein: CASSETGTDGYTF.

This chain links TRBV19 with TRBJ2-5, with a weak D call TRBD1 (6 bases). Trimming removed 7 bases at V and 5 bases at J, with 17 bases between. The germline V gene encodes CDR1 LNHDA and CDR2 SQIVND (reference sequence). The CDR3 has 14 amino acids. The chain's CDR3 is CASKAQGKLETQYF. The CDR3 DNA sequence: TGTGCCAGTAAAGCACAGGGTAAGTTGGAGACCCAGTACTTC.

This chain connects TRBV30 to TRBJ1-1, with a tentative D call TRBD1 (6 bases). Germline CDR1 reads GTSNPN; CDR2 reads SVGIG (reference sequence). With 0 bases removed from V and 11 bases from J, the gap between germline ends came to 13 bases. The CDR3 covers 12 residues. CDR3 residues: CAWSVGKGGAFF. The CDR3 coding sequence is TGTGCCTGGAGTGTGGGAAAAGGGGGGGCTTTCTTT. Looking up the rest from reference TRBV30 and TRBJ1-1 gives the full variable domain: SQTIHQWPATLVQPVGSPLSLECTVEGTSNPNLYWYRQAAGRGLQLLFYSVGIGQISSEVPQNLSASRPQDRQFILSSKKLLLSDSGFYLCAWSVGKGGAFFGQGTRLTVV.

The chain has TRBV5-5 and TRBJ1-2, with D tentatively TRBD1 (6 bases). The CDR3 loop spans 16 amino acids. Per the germline V gene, CDR1 is SGHKS and CDR2 is YYEKEE (reference sequence). Between the trimmed V and J ends, which lost 2 bases and 2 bases, there was a span of 16 bases. This CDR3 is CASSLQGPTLNYGYTF. CDR3 sequence (DNA): TGTGCCAGCAGCTTACAGGGTCCTACTCTGAACTATGGCTACACCTTC.

The chain uses TRBV2 and TRBJ2-6; D gene uncertain. The ends were cut back, 7 bases at V and 0 bases at J, with 7 bases in the middle. CDR1 is SNHLY and CDR2 is FYNNEI in the germline V gene. The CDR3 has 14 amino acids. The CDR3 spells CASMSLSGANVLTF. DNA for the CDR3: TGTGCCAGCATGTCCCTCTCTGGGGCCAACGTCCTGACTTTC.

The chain's CDR3 is CASSLDGAGPSYEQYF. Written as DNA, the CDR3 is TGTGCCAGCAGCTTAGATGGGGCAGGTCCCTCCTACGAGCAGTACTTC. The chain uses TRBV11-2 and TRBJ2-7, with a possible D match to TRBD1 (5 bases). This CDR3 spans 16 amino acids. Germline V gives CDR1 SGHAT, CDR2 FQNNGV. V gave up 0 bases and J gave up 0 bases, with 12 bases separating them.

This rearrangement joins TRBV30 to TRBJ2-5; 8 bases are a match to TRBD1. The V gene end was trimmed by 3 bases and the J gene end by 5 bases; junction bases not matched to a gene: 11. Germline V gives CDR1 GTSNPN, CDR2 SVGIG (reference sequence). CDR3 length: 15 residues. The CDR3 DNA reads as TGTGCCTGGAGCAGGGGGCCGTTGTTGGCGGAGACCCAGTACTTC. Translated, it gives CAWSRGPLLAETQYF.

The chain links TRBV10-3 to TRBJ2-1; no firm D call. The CDR3 covers 15 residues. Deletions cut 0 bases from V and 6 bases from J, with 12 bases between. CDR1 and CDR2 from the germline V gene are ENHRY and SYGVKD. The CDR3 reads CAISESPSASNEQFF. In DNA, the CDR3 is TGTGCCATCAGTGAGTCCCCGTCGGCTAGCAATGAGCAGTTCTTC.

The CDR3 region is CASSRRDREADTQYF. The CDR3 DNA reads TGTGCCAGCAGTCGCCGGGACAGGGAAGCAGATACGCAGTATTTT. The chain joins TRBV2 to TRBJ2-3; TRBD1 matches at 9 bases. The V segment lost 5 bases and the J segment 4 bases; nucleotides outside the gene matches: 7. The CDR3 loop spans 15 amino acids. Germline V gene lookup returns CDR1 SNHLY and CDR2 FYNNEI.

The chain uses TRBV6-1 and TRBJ1-2, with 7 bases matching TRBD1. CDR3 length: 15 amino acids. Losses at the gene ends were 2 bases for V and 4 bases for J; bases not matched to a gene: 7. The germline CDR1 and CDR2 sequences are MNHNS and SASEGT. The chain's CDR3 is CASSEQGGGPYGYTF. The CDR3 nucleotides are TGTGCCAGCAGTGAACAGGGGGGAGGCCCCTATGGCTACACCTTC.

V and J are TRBV18 and TRBJ2-7; tentatively, D is TRBD2 (6 bases). Germline V gene data show CDR1 as KGHSH and CDR2 as LQKENI. Trimming removed 4 bases at V and 4 bases at J, with 14 bases between. The CDR3 has 14 amino acids. CDR3 nucleotides: TGTGCCAGCTCACTAGCGGAGGTCAAGTACGAGCAGTACTTC. It encodes CASSLAEVKYEQYF.

The rearrangement links TRBV30 to TRBJ2-2, with D uncertain. V was clipped by 0 bases and J by 3 bases, with 8 bases between them. The CDR3 sequence is 14 residues long. Germline lookup yields CDR1 GTSNPN and CDR2 SVGIG (reference sequence). CDR3 sequence reads: CAWSVRRYTGELFF. CDR3 in DNA: TGTGCCTGGAGTGTTAGGCGGTACACCGGGGAGCTGTTTTTT.

In its sample, this clone was seen once. The chain uses TRBV6-5 and TRBJ2-1, with 11 bases identical to TRBD2. The length of the CDR3 is 16 residues. The J segment lost 9 bases and the V segment lost 2 bases, leaving 9 bases of the junction unmatched. Germline V gives CDR1 MNHEY, CDR2 SVGAGI. The chain's CDR3 is CASSYTTLLAGVEQFF. The CDR3 coding sequence is TGTGCCAGCAGTTACACCACGCTACTAGCGGGAGTTGAGCAGTTCTTC.

The genes are TRBV18 and TRBJ2-1, with 7 bases that match TRBD1. V lost 0 bases to trimming and J lost 6 bases; unmatched junction nucleotides: 2. This CDR3 comprises 14 residues. The germline V gene has CDR1 KGHSH and CDR2 LQKENI. The CDR3 DNA reads as TGTGCCAGCTCACCACCGGGACAGATCAATGAGCAGTTCTTC. This encodes CASSPPGQINEQFF.

The chain carries TRBV2 and TRBJ1-1; D not certain. Germline CDR1 and CDR2: SNHLY and FYNNEI. Trimming took 2 bases from V and 0 from J, leaving 10 bases between them. The CDR3 runs to 15 residues. In nucleotides, the CDR3 is TGTGCCAGCAGTGAATACCCAGAGCTGAACACTGAAGCTTTCTTT. Translated, it gives CASSEYPELNTEAFF.

Concerning this clone: Distinct nucleotide sequences in the sample also encode this CDR3. This chain uses TRBV18 with TRBJ1-4, with D tentatively TRBD1 (5 bases). Trimming took off 4 bases at V and 4 bases at J, with 7 bases between the two ends. Per the germline V gene, CDR1 is KGHSH and CDR2 is LQKENI. The CDR3 length is 13 residues. The CDR3 region has the DNA TGTGCCAGCTCACTGACAGTTAATGAAAAACTGTTTTTT. This codes for CASSLTVNEKLFF.

This chain links TRBV6-1 with TRBJ2-7; 11 nucleotides align to TRBD2. Trimming removed 4 bases from V and 3 bases from J; junction bases left unmatched: 8. CDR1 is MNHNS and CDR2 is SASEGT in the germline V gene. The length of the CDR3 is 16 residues. CDR3 DNA sequence: TGTGCCAGCAGTGCTGTAACTAGCGGGGGACTCTACGAGCAGTACTTC. This gives the protein CASSAVTSGGLYEQYF.

Worth noting for this clone: Other DNA variants within this sample encode the same CDR3. This chain links TRBV5-1 with TRBJ1-3, with D hard to call. In germline, CDR1 is SGHRS, CDR2 YFSETQ. The germline V and J ends were trimmed by 0 bases and 4 bases, with 11 bases remaining between them. The CDR3 totals 15 residues. The CDR3 bases are TGCGCCAGCAGCTTGGATCGGGGATCCGGAAACACCATATATTTT. It translates to CASSLDRGSGNTIYF.

The chain has TRBV10-3 and TRBJ2-3; D ambiguous. Trimming removed 4 bases at V and 1 base at J, with 6 bases between. The CDR3 spans 13 residues. Germline V gives CDR1 ENHRY, CDR2 SYGVKD. CDR3 residues: CAISARGTDTQYF. CDR3 bases: TGTGCCATCAGTGCCCGGGGCACAGATACGCAGTATTTT.

The chain is built from TRBV4-3 and TRBJ1-4, with TRBD1 as a possible D gene (5 bases). V gave up 0 bases and J gave up 10 bases, with 12 bases separating them. Looked up from germline, CDR1 is LGHNA and CDR2 is YSLEER. This CDR3 is 14 amino acids long. The DNA of the CDR3 is TGCGCCAGCAGCCAAGATGAACGGGACGTAAAACTGTTTTTT. Its translation: CASSQDERDVKLFF.